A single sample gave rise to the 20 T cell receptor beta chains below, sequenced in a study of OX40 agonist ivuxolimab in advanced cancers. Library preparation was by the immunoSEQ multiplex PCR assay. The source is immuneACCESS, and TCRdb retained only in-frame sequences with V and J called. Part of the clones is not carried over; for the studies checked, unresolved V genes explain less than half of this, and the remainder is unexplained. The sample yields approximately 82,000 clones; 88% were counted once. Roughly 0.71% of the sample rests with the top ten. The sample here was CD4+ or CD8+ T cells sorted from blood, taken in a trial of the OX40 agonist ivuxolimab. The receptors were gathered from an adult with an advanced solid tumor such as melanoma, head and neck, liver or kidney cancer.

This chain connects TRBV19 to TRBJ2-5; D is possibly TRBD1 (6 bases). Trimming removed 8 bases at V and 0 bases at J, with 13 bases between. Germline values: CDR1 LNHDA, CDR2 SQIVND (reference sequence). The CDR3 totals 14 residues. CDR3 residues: CASRRDMNQETQYF. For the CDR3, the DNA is TGTGCCAGTCGAAGGGACATGAACCAAGAGACCCAGTACTTC.

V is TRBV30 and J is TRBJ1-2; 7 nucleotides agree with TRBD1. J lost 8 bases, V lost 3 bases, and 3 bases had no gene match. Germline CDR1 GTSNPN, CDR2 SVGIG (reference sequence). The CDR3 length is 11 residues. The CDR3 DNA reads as TGTGCCTGGAGAACAGGGGTCGGCTACACCTTC. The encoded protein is CAWRTGVGYTF.

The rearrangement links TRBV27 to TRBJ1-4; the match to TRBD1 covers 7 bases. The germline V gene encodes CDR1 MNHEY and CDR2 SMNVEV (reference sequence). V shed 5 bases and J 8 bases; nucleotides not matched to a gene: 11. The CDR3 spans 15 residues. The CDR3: CASSSTGTEWEKLFF. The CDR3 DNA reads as TGTGCCAGCAGTAGTACCGGGACAGAGTGGGAAAAACTGTTTTTT.

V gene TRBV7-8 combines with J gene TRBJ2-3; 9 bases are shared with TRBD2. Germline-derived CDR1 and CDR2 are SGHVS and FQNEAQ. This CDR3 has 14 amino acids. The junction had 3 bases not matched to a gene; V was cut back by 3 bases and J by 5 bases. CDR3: CASSFSTSGDTQYF. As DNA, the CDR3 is TGTGCCAGCAGCTTTTCGACTAGCGGAGATACGCAGTATTTT.

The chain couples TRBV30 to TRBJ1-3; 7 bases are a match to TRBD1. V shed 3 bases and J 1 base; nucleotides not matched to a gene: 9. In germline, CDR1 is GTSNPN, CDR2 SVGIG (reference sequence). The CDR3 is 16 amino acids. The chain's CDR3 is CAWRAGGPNSGNTIYF. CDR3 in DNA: TGTGCCTGGAGGGCAGGGGGGCCTAATTCTGGAAACACCATATATTTT.

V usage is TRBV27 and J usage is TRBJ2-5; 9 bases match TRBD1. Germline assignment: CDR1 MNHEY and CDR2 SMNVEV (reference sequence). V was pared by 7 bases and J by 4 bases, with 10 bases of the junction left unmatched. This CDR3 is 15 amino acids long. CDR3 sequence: CASIPQGARLETQYF. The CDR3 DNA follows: TGTGCCAGCATCCCACAGGGGGCGAGACTAGAGACCCAGTACTTC.

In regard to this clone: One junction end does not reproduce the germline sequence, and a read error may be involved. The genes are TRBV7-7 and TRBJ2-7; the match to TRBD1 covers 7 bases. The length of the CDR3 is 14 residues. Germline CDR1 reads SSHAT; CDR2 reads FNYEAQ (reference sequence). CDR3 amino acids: CASSTRDRPYEQYF. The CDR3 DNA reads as TGTGCTAGCAGCACTCGGGACAGACCCTACGAGCAGTACTTC.

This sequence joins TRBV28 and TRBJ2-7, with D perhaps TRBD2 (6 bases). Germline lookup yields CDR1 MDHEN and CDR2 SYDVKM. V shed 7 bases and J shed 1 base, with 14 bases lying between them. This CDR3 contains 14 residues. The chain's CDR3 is CASTYRAGSYEQYF. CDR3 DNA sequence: TGTGCCAGCACTTATCGGGCGGGGTCCTACGAGCAGTACTTC.

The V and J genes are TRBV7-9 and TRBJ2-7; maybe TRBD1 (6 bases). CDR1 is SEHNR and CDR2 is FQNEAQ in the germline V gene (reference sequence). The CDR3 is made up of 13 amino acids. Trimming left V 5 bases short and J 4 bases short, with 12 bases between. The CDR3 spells CASSPRTAYEQYF. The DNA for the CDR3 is TGTGCCAGCAGCCCACGGACAGCGTACGAGCAGTACTTC. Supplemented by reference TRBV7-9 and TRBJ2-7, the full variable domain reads DTGVSQNPRHKITKRGQNVTFRCDPISEHNRLYWYRQTLGQGPEFLTYFQNEAQLEKSRLLSDRFSAERPKGSFSTLEIQRTEQGDSAMYLCASSPRTAYEQYFGPGTRLTVT.

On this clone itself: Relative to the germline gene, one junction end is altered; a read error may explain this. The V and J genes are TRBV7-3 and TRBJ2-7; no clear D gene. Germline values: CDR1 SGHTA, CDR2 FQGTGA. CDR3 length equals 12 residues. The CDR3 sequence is CASSLSESLIQF. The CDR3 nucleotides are TGTGCCAGCAGCTTATCGGAGTCCCTCATACAGTTC.

CDR3 in amino acids: CASSQVEVAAYEQYF. CDR3 in DNA: TGTGCCAGCAGCCAAGTGGAAGTAGCAGCCTACGAGCAGTACTTC. V is TRBV14 and J is TRBJ2-7; D unresolved. The germline V gene encodes CDR1 SGHDN and CDR2 FVKESK. The ends were cut back, 1 base at V and 2 bases at J, with 12 bases in the middle. The CDR3 runs to 15 residues.

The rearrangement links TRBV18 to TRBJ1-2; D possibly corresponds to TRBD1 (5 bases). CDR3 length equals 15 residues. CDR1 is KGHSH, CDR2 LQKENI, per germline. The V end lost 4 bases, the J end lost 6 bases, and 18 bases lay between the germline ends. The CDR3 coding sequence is TGTGCCAGCTCACTCGGGCCAGGGAGACCAGATGGCTACACCTTC. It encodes CASSLGPGRPDGYTF.

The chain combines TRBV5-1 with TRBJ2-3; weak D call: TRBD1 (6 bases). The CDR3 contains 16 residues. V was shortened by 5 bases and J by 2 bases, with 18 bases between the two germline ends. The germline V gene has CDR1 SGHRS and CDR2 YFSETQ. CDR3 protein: CASSMTGDPNTDTQYF. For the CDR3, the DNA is TGCGCCAGCAGTATGACAGGCGACCCGAACACAGATACGCAGTATTTT.

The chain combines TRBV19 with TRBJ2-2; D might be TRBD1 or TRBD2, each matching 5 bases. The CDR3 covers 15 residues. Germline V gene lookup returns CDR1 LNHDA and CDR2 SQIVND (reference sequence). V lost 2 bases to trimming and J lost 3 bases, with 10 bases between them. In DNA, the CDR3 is TGTGCCAGTAGTATACTGGGGGTAGACACCGGGGAGCTGTTTTTT. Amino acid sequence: CASSILGVDTGELFF.

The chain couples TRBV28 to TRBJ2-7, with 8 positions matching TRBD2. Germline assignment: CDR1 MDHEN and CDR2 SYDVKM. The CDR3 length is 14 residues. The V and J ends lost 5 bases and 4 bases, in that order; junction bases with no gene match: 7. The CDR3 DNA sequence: TGTGCCAGCAGTCCGGGGGGGATAACGTACGAGCAGTACTTC. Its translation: CASSPGGITYEQYF.

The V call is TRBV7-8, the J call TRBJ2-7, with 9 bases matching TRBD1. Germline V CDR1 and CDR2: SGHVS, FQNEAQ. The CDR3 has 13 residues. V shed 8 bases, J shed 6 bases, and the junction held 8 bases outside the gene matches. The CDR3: CASARDRALEQYF. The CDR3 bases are TGTGCCAGCGCGAGGGACAGGGCTCTCGAGCAGTACTTC. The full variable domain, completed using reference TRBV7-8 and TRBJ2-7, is GAGVSQSPRYKVAKRGQDVALRCDPISGHVSLFWYQQALGQGPEFLTYFQNEAQLDKSGLPSDRFFAERPEGSVSTLKIQRTQQEDSAVYLCASARDRALEQYFGPGTRLTVT.

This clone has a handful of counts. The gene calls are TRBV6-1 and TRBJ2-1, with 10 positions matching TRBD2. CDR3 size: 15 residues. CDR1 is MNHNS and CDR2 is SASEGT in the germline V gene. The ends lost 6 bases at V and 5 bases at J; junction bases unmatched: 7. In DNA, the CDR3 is TGTGCCAGCAGGTACACTAGCGGGATCAACAATGAGCAGTTCTTC. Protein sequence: CASRYTSGINNEQFF.

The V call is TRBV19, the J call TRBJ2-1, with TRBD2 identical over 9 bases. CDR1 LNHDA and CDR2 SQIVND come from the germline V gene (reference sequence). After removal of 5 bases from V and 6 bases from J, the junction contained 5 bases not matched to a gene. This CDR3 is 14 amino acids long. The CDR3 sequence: CASSFAGGANEQFF. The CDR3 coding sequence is TGTGCCAGTAGTTTCGCGGGAGGGGCCAATGAGCAGTTCTTC. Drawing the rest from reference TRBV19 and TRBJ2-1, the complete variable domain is DGGITQSPKYLFRKEGQNVTLSCEQNLNHDAMYWYRQDPGQGLRLIYYSQIVNDFQKGDIAEGYSVSREKKESFPLTVTSAQKNPTAFYLCASSFAGGANEQFFGPGTRLTVL.

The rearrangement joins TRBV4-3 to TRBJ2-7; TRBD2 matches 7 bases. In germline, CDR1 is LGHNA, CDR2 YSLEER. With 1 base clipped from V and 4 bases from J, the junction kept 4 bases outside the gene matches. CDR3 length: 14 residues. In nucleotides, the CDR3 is TGCGCCAGCAGCCAAGTGGGGGGGAGGTACGAGCAGTACTTC. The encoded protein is CASSQVGGRYEQYF.

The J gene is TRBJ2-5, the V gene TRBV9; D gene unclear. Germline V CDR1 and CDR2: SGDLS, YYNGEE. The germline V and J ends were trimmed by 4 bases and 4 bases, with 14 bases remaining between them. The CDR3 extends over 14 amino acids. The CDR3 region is CASSYSPGPETQYF. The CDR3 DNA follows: TGTGCCAGCAGCTACTCCCCCGGGCCAGAGACCCAGTACTTC. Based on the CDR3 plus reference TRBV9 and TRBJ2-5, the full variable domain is DSGVTQTPKHLITATGQRVTLRCSPRSGDLSVYWYQQSLDQGLQFLIQYYNGEERAKGNILERFSAQQFPDLHSELNLSSLELGDSALYFCASSYSPGPETQYFGPGTRLLVL.